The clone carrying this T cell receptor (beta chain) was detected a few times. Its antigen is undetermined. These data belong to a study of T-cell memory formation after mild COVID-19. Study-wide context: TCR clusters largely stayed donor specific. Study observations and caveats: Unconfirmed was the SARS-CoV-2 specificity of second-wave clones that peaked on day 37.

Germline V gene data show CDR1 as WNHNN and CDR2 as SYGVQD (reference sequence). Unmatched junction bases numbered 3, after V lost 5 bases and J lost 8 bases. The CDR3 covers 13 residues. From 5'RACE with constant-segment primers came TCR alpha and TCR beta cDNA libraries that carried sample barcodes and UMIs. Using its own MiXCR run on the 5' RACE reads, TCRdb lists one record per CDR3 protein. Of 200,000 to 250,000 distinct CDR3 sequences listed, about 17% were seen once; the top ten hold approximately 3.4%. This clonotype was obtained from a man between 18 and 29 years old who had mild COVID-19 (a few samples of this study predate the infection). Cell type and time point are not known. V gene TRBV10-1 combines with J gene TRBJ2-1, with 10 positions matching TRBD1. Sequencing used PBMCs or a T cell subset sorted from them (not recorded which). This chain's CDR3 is CASSRGTGDEQFF. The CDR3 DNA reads TGCGCCAGCAGTCGCGGGACAGGGGATGAGCAGTTCTTC.